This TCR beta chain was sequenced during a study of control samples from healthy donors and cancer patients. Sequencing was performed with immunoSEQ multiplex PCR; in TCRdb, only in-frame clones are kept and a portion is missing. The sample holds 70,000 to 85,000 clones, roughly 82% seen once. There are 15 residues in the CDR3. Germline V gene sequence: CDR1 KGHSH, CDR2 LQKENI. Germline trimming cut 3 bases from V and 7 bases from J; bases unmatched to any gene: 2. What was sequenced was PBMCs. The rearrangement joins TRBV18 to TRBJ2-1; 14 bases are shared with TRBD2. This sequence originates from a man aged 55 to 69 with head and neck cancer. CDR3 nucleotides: TGTGCCAGCTCACCTGGGACTAGCGGGAGAAATGAGCAGTTCTTC. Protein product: CASSPGTSGRNEQFF.